This TCR beta chain was sequenced for a study of cytomegalovirus exposure and HLA in healthy donors. Study-level findings and limits: For TCR beta chains, V- and J-gene trimming was later linked to a missense DCLRE1C variant. The study designated 150 or so TCR beta chains cytomegalovirus-associated. An analysis that was carried out later associated 16,951 TCR beta sequences with HLA alleles at 0.05 false discovery rate.

V was cut by 0 bases and J by 5 bases, with 20 bases left in between. The CDR3 has 17 amino acids. The germline V gene has CDR1 SGHDT and CDR2 YYEEEE. Researchers ran the PCR with 60 Vbeta and 13 Jbeta primers. Produced via immunoSEQ multiplex PCR; TCRdb's table is partial and in-frame only. Here the sample spans about 200,000 clones, 9.5% to 15% being singletons. Samples came from healthy bone marrow donors. This clone showed up just a few times. Its antigen is not known. The chain joins TRBV5-6 to TRBJ2-5, with D perhaps matching TRBD1 (5 bases). Sequenced material: PBMCs. The TCR comes from a man between 50 and 59 years old in good health and CMV-seropositive. CDR3 amino acids: CASSLGTGRLYRETQYF. CDR3 sequence (DNA): TGTGCCAGCAGCTTGGGAACAGGAAGATTGTACCGGGAGACCCAGTACTTC.